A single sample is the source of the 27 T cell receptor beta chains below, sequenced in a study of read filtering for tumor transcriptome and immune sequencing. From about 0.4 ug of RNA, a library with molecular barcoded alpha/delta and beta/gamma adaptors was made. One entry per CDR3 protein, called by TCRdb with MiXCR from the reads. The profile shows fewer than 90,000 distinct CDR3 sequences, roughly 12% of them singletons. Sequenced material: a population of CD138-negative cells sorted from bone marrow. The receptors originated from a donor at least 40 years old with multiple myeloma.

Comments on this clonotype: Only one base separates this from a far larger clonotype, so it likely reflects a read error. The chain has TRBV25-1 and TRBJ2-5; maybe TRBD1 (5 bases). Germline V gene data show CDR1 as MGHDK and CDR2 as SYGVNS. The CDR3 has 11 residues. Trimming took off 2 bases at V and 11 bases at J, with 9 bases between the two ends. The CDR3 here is CASSEGHEQYF. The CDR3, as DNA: TGTGCCAGCAGTGAAGGACATGAGCAGTACTTC.

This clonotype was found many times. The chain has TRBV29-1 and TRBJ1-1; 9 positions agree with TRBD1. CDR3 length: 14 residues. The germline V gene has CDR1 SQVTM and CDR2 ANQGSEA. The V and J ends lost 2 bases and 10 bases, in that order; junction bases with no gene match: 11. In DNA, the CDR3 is TGCAGCGTTGAATCGTGGGACAGGGCTGATGGAGCTTTCTTT. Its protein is CSVESWDRADGAFF.

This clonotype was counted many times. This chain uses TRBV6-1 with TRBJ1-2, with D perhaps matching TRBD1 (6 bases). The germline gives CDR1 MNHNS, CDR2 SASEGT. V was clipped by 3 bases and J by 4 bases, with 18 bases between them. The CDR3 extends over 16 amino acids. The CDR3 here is CASSDLGGVSGYGYTF. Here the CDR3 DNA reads TGTGCCAGCAGTGATCTGGGGGGCGTCTCAGGCTATGGCTACACCTTC.

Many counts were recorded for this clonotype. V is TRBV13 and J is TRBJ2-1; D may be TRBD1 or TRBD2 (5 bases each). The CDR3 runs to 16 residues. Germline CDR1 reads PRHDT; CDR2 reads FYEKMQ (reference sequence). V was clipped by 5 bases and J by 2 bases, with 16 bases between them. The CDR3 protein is CASSPEAGKTYNEQFF. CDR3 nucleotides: TGTGCCAGCAGCCCGGAGGCAGGGAAAACCTACAATGAGCAGTTCTTC.

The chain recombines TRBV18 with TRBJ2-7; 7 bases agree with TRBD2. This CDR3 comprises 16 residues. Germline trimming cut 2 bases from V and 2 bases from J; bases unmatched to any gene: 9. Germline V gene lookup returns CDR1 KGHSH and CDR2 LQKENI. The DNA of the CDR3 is TGTGCCAGCTCACCAAACCCCGGGACTATGCCCTACGAGCAGTACTTC. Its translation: CASSPNPGTMPYEQYF.

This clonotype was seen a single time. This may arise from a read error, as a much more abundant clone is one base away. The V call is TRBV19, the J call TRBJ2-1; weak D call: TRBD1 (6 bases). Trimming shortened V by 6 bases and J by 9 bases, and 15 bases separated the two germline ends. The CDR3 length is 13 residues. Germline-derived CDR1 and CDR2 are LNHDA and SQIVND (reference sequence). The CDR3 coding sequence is TGTGCCAGTAGCCTGGGACACATTTTTGAGCAGTTCTTC. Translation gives CASSLGHIFEQFF. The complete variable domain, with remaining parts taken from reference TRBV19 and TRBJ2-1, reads DGGITQSPKYLFRKEGQNVTLSCEQNLNHDAMYWYRQDPGQGLRLIYYSQIVNDFQKGDIAEGYSVSREKKESFPLTVTSAQKNPTAFYLCASSLGHIFEQFFGPGTRLTVL.

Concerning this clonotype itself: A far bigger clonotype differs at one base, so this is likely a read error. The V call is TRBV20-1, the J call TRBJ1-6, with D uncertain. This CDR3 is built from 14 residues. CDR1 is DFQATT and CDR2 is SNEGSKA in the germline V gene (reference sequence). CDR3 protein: CSARDRKPPRKTFF. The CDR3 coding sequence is TGCAGTGCTAGAGATCGCAAGCCCCCTCGGAAAACTTTCTTT.

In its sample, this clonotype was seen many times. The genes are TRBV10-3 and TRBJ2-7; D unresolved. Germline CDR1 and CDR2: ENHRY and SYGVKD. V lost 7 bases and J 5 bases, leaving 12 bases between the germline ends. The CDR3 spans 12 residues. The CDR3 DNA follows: TGTGCCATCAAGTCGCCCGGCGACGAGCAGTACTTC. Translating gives CAIKSPGDEQYF.

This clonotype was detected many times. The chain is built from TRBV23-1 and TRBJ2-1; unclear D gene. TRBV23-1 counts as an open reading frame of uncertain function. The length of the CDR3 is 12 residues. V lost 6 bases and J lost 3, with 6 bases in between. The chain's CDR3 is CASSHLYNEQFF. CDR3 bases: TGCGCCAGCAGCCACCTCTACAATGAGCAGTTCTTC.

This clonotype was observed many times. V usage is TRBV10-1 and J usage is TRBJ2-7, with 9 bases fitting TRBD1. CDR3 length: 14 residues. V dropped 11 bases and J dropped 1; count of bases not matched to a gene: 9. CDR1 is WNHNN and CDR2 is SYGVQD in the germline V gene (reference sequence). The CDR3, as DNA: TGCGCCGCGCCACAGGGGGCCCCATCCTACGAGCAGTACTTC. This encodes CAAPQGAPSYEQYF.

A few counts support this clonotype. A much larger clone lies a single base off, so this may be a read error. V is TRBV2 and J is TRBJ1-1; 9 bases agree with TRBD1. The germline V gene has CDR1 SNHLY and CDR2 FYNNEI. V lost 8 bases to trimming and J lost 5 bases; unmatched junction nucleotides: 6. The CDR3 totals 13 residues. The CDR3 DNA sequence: TGTGCCAGCGGAGACAGGGGGTGGACTGAAGCTTTCTTT. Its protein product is CASGDRGWTEAFF.

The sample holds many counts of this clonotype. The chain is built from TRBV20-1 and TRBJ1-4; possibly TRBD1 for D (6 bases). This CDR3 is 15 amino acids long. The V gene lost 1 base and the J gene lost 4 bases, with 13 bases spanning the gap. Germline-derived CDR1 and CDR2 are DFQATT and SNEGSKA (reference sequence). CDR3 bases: TGCAGTGCTAGAGGGACAGAGTCGGGTAATGAAAAACTGTTTTTT. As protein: CSARGTESGNEKLFF.

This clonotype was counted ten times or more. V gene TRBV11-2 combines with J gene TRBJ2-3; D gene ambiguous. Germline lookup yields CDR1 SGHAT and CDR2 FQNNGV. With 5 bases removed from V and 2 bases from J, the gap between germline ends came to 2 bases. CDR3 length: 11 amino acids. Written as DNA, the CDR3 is TGTGCCAGCAGCGACACAGATACGCAGTATTTT. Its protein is CASSDTDTQYF.

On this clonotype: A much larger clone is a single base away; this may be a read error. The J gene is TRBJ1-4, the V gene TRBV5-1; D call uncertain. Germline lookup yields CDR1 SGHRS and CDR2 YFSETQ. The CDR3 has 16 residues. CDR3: CASTPFAGSGTDTRYF. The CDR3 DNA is TGCGCCAGCACCCCCTTCGCAGGATCGGGCACAGATACGCGGTATTTT.

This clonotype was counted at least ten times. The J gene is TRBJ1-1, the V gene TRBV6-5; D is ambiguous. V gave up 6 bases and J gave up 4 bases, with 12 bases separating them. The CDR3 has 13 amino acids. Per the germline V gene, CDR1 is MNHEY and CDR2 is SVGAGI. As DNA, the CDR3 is TGTGCCAGCAGCTATAACGTAGGCACTGAAGCTTTCTTT. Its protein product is CASSYNVGTEAFF.

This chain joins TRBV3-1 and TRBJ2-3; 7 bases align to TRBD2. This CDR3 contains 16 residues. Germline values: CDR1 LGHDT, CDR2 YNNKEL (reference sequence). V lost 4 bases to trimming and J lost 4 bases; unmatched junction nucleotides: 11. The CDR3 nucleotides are TGTGCCAGCAGCCGTGAGGGGCGGGAGTGGGCAGATACGCAGTATTTT. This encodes CASSREGREWADTQYF.

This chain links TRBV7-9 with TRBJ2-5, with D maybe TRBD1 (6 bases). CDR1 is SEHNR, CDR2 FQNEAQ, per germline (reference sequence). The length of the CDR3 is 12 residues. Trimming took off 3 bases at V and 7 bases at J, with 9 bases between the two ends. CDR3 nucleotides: TGTGCCAGCAGCTTGGGACACATGACCCAGTACTTC. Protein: CASSLGHMTQYF.

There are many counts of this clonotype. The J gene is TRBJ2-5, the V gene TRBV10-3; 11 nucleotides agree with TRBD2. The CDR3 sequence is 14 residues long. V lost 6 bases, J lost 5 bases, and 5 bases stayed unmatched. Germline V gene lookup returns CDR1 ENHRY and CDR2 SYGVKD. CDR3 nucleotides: TGTGCCATCAGCCAACTAGCGGGAGTGGAGACCCAGTACTTC. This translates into CAISQLAGVETQYF.

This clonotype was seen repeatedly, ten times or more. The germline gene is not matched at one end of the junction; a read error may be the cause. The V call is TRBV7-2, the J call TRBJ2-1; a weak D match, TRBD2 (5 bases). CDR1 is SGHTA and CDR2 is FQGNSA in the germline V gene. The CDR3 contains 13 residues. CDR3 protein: CASSLGLNNGQFF. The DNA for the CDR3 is TGTGCCAGCAGCTTAGGACTAAACAATGGGCAGTTCTTC.

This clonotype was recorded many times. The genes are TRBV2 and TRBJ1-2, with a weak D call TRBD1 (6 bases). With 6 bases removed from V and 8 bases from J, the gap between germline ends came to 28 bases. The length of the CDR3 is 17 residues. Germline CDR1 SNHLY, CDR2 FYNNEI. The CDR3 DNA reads TGTGCCAGCAGCCCCTACGGGCTGGACCAGGGGACGCAGGGCTACACCTTC. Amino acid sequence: CASSPYGLDQGTQGYTF.

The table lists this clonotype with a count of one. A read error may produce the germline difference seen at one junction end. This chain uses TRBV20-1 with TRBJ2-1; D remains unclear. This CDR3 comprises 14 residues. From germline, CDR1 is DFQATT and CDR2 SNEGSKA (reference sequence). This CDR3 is CGAHDRSGYNEQFF. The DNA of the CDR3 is TGCGGTGCTCATGATCGGTCAGGATACAATGAGCAGTTCTTC.

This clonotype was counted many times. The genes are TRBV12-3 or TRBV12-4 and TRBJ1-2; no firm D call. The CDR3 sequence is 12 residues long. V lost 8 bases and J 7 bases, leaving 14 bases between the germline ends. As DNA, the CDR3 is TGTGCCAGCTCCCCTCCCGTCGCTGGCTACACCTTC. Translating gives CASSPPVAGYTF.

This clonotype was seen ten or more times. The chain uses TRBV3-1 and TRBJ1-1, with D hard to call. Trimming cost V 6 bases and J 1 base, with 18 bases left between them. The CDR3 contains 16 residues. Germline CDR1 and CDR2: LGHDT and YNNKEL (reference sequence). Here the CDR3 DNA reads TGTGCCAGCAGACTTACCTCGGAGTCCCCGAACACTGAAGCTTTCTTT. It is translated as CASRLTSESPNTEAFF.

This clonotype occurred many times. Written as DNA, the CDR3 is TGCAGTGCTAGATCATTGAGGGGAACGGTGGGCTATGGCTACACCTTC. Translated: CSARSLRGTVGYGYTF. V is TRBV20-1 and J is TRBJ1-2; a possible D gene is TRBD1 (5 bases). In germline, CDR1 is DFQATT, CDR2 SNEGSKA (reference sequence). The CDR3 length is 16 residues. The ends were cut back, 2 bases at V and 4 bases at J, with 20 bases in the middle.

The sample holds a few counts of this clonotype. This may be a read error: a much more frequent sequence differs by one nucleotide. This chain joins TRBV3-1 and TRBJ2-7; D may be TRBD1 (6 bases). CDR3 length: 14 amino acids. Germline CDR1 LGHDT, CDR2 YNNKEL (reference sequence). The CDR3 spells CASSPPGQPYERYF. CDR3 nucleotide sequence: TGTGCCAGCAGCCCTCCGGGACAACCCTACGAGCGGTACTTC.

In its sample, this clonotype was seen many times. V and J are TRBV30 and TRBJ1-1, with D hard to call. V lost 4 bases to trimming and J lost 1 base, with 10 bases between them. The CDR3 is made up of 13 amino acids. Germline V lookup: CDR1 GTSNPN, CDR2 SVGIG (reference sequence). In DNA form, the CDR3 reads TGTGCCTGGAAACAAGATACGAACACTGAAGCTTTCTTT. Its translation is CAWKQDTNTEAFF.

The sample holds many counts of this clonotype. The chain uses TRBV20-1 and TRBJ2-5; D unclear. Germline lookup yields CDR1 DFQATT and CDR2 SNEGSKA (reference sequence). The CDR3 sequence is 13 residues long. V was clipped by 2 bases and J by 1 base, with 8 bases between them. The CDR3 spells CSARFLPQETQYF. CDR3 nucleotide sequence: TGCAGTGCTAGATTTCTCCCCCAAGAGACCCAGTACTTC.